This record concerns one T cell receptor beta chain sequence. This clonotype has ten or more counts. There is no known antigen for this receptor. The record has no base qualities; no much larger clone is one base away. This record belongs to a study of neurological immune-mediated disorders (dated by TCRdb to the late 2010s). About the study as a whole: Of the roughly 34 multiple sclerosis patients, some 30 had relapsing-remitting MS and 3 had secondary progressive MS. Peripheral blood TCR-beta repertoires from patients with HTLV-I-associated myelopathy (HAM/TSP), patients with multiple sclerosis, and healthy controls were compared in the study using UMI-based sequencing. Longitudinal samples, technical triplicates and paired sorted CD4+ and CD8+ T-cell subsets, alongside PBMC samples, were included among the 90 to 130 TCR-beta libraries. The cohort was made up of approximately 69 subjects, consisting of roughly 15 HAM/TSP patients, about 34 multiple sclerosis patients and approximately 20 healthy controls.

The CDR3 covers 17 residues, taking in both the cysteine and the phenylalanine. Left in the record is the CDR3 DNA by itself, 51 bases read in frame from the first base. Trimming costs V 3 bases and J 4 bases, and their ends lie 20 bases apart. To synthesize cDNA, template-switch 5'RACE was performed with a primer carrying a 10-nucleotide random unique molecular identifier so that each TCR transcript was tagged. Each sequencing run produced over 160 million TCR-beta sequences covering 15-18 subjects. The RNeasy kit was used for extraction of total RNA. The KAPA Real-time Library Amplification kit was used to amplify TCR-beta VDJ regions with primers targeting the TCR constant region and the 5'RACE anchor. A first PCR added sample indexes and Illumina adaptors, and a second PCR then raised library yield. After purification with Ampure beads, the TCR product of roughly 650 bp was size-selected on a 2% E-gel SizeSelection system. Before pooling, libraries had their quality checked on a Bioanalyzer, their concentration measured with Qubit, and their quantity determined with the Kapa Library Quantification kit. Paired-end 2 x 150 bp sequencing of the libraries was performed on an Illumina HiSeq 2500. To increase sequence diversity, roughly 24-32% phiX was spiked into each library pool. The paper's processing steps were these. Quality-filtered reads were processed with the UMI-based MiGEC pipeline, and over 85% of raw TCR sequences were removed by the MiGEC pipeline during error correction. VDJ genes were aligned to IMGT germline references, and each clonotype was defined by a unique CDR3 amino acid sequence together with V-J genes. Clonal expansion, Shannon diversity, and CDR3 relatedness (CalcPairwiseDistances, ClusterSamples) were evaluated with VDJtools, and phylogenetic trees were built with CLCbio workbench. Using coefficient-of-variation modelling across technical triplicates, the study counted a clone as expanded if it had at least 8 unique UMIs. TCRdb handled the public reads itself, with Q25 trimming in fastp and clone calling in MiXCR, and kept productive beta chains. Every entry covers one CDR3 protein and lists the most common genes and DNA from its rows. Clone size and V and J calls follow TCRdb, not the original study. Within this sample are tens of thousands of distinct CDR3 sequences, with more than 2% of them counted one time only. Of the sample, around 2.5% falls within the top ten clones.

For the unsorted PBMC libraries, 2 million PBMCs were stored in RNAlater at -80 degrees C until RNA extraction and were used to generate the libraries. Multiple sclerosis patients were enrolled in a US clinical protocol evaluating disease progression by magnetic resonance imaging. Peripheral blood was subjected to Ficoll-Hypaque density gradient centrifugation to isolate PBMCs, which were then cryopreserved in liquid nitrogen. The research as a whole found: No clinical or MRI features were associated with the MS cluster, and the authors said that larger cohorts are needed. Phylogenetic analysis grouped repertoires from 18 of 34 MS patients into a cluster of related CDR3 sequences, suggesting a possible repertoire-level signature. The highest TCR clonal expansion was observed in HAM/TSP patients, whereas the lowest was observed in MS patients, even when compared with healthy controls. No identical CDR3 amino acid sequences were shared among expanded clones across subjects, suggesting private TCR-beta repertoires in all groups.

The receptor was derived from a woman between 45 and 60 years old with multiple sclerosis. The chain uses TRBV12-3 or TRBV12-4 and TRBJ2-3; D gene: possibly TRBD2, on 6 matching bases. The sample was PBMCs. In nucleotide form, the sequence is TGTGCCAGCAGTTTGAGGGGAGGACTGTTACGTGCAGATACGCAGTATTTT. The resulting protein is CASSLRGGLLRADTQYF.